These 16 T cell receptor beta chains share one sample of origin, sequenced in a study of blood T cell repertoires in COVID-19. Profiling relied on immunoSEQ multiplex PCR, and the TCRdb table lists in-frame clones only, not all of them. Of around 80,000 clones in the sample, under 90% are singletons; the top ten hold around 12%. The sequenced sample was peripheral blood. Every receptor here comes from a human donor in a cohort sampled during active COVID-19.

This clone came up once. The chain has TRBV28 and TRBJ2-2; TRBD2 matches at 7 bases. Germline assignment: CDR1 MDHEN and CDR2 SYDVKM. This CDR3 comprises 17 residues. V shed 3 bases, J shed 5 bases, and the junction held 12 bases outside the gene matches. The CDR3 protein is CASSFGLEKALTGELFF. CDR3 sequence (DNA): TGTGCCAGCAGTTTTGGACTAGAGAAGGCTTTGACCGGGGAGCTGTTTTTT. Looking up the rest from reference TRBV28 and TRBJ2-2 gives the full variable domain: DVKVTQSSRYLVKRTGEKVFLECVQDMDHENMFWYRQDPGLGLRLIYFSYDVKMKEKGDIPEGYSVSREKKERFSLILESASTNQTSMYLCASSFGLEKALTGELFFGEGSRLTVL.

This clone was observed a few times. This chain connects TRBV4-2 to TRBJ1-5, with 10 positions matching TRBD1. This CDR3 spans 15 amino acids. The V gene's germline CDR1 is LGHNA and CDR2 YNFKEQ. V was clipped by 5 bases and J by 3 bases; unmatched bases: 4. CDR3 nucleotide sequence: TGTGCCAGCAGCGTGGACAGGGGGAACAATCAGCCCCAGCATTTT. As protein: CASSVDRGNNQPQHF.

V and J are TRBV25-1 and TRBJ2-2; 7 bases fit TRBD2. From germline, CDR1 is MGHDK and CDR2 SYGVNS. V lost 5 bases to trimming and J lost 5 bases; unmatched junction nucleotides: 11. The CDR3 totals 16 residues. CDR3 nucleotide sequence: TGTGCCAGCAGTACGGCCGACACCGGGGGGACCGGGGAGCTGTTTTTT. This sequence encodes CASSTADTGGTGELFF.

The V call is TRBV2, the J call TRBJ2-3; perhaps TRBD1 as D (6 bases). CDR1 is SNHLY and CDR2 is FYNNEI in the germline V gene. V was pared by 8 bases and J by 4 bases, with 16 bases between. This CDR3 has 14 amino acids. The CDR3: CASRTGRGADTQYF. The CDR3 DNA reads as TGTGCCAGCCGGACGGGCAGGGGCGCAGATACGCAGTATTTT.

The CDR3 DNA reads as TGTGCCAGCAGCCCCCAATCGAGGGCGGGGCAGGGGGTCTATGGCTACACCTTC. Translated: CASSPQSRAGQGVYGYTF. This rearrangement joins TRBV7-3 to TRBJ1-2; 7 nucleotides agree with TRBD1. Trimming cost V 5 bases and J 4 bases; bases outside gene matches: 19. Looked up from germline, CDR1 is SGHTA and CDR2 is FQGTGA. This CDR3 has 18 amino acids.

The chain uses TRBV28 and TRBJ1-2; D is uncertain. Looked up from germline, CDR1 is MDHEN and CDR2 is SYDVKM. The V gene lost 5 bases and the J gene lost 2 bases, with 6 bases spanning the gap. The CDR3 has 12 amino acids. CDR3 DNA: TGTGCCAGCAGTAACGGGAACTATGGCTACACCTTC. The encoded protein is CASSNGNYGYTF.

This chain connects TRBV11-3 to TRBJ2-2; 8 bases fit TRBD1. Trimming removed 5 bases from V and 5 bases from J; junction bases left unmatched: 10. Germline V gene sequence: CDR1 SGHNT, CDR2 YENEEA. This CDR3 comprises 16 residues. The CDR3 nucleotides read TGTGCCAGCAGCGTAACCGGGACAGGAAGTACCGGGGAGCTGTTTTTT. Its translation: CASSVTGTGSTGELFF.

The rearrangement links TRBV12-3 or TRBV12-4 to TRBJ2-7; D remains unclear. With 3 bases removed from V and 3 bases from J, the gap between germline ends came to 9 bases. CDR3 length: 13 residues. Written as DNA, the CDR3 is TGTGCCAGCAGTTTTTCGCGCGGCTACGAGCAGTACTTC. It is translated as CASSFSRGYEQYF.

A remark on this clone: One end of the junction varies from germline; a read error may be responsible. The J gene is TRBJ1-6, the V gene TRBV7-8; 7 bases are shared with TRBD1. CDR1 and CDR2 from the germline V gene are SGHVS and FQNEAQ. CDR3 size: 15 residues. The CDR3 bases are TGTGCCAGCAGCTTAAGTACAGGGGTGAATTCATCCCTCCACTTT. Translation gives CASSLSTGVNSSLHF.

This sequence joins TRBV6-6 and TRBJ2-1, with TRBD2 identical over 14 bases. Looked up from germline, CDR1 is MNHNY and CDR2 is SVGAGI (reference sequence). The CDR3 consists of 14 residues. With V trimmed by 8 bases and J by 9 bases, 6 bases remained unmatched. The CDR3 spells CASQTSGGASEQFF. The CDR3 region has the DNA TGTGCCAGCCAGACTAGCGGGGGGGCTAGTGAGCAGTTCTTC.

In this sample, this clone turned up once. The chain carries TRBV19 and TRBJ1-2, with TRBD1 as a possible D gene (6 bases). Looked up from germline, CDR1 is LNHDA and CDR2 is SQIVND (reference sequence). This CDR3 region has 13 residues. Trimming shortened V by 4 bases and J by 7 bases, and 13 bases separated the two germline ends. The CDR3 sequence: CASSTKTGRGYTF. In nucleotides, the CDR3 is TGTGCCAGTAGTACAAAGACAGGACGTGGCTACACCTTC.

V gene TRBV2 combines with J gene TRBJ2-3; 9 bases agree with TRBD1. The V and J ends lost 4 bases and 4 bases, in that order; junction bases with no gene match: 6. Germline CDR1 SNHLY, CDR2 FYNNEI. The CDR3 runs 15 residues. CDR3 sequence reads: CASSARDRAPDTQYF. The CDR3 coding sequence is TGTGCCAGCAGTGCCCGGGACAGGGCCCCAGATACGCAGTATTTT.

This sequence joins TRBV5-1 and TRBJ2-3; D possibly corresponds to TRBD1 (6 bases). Germline V lookup: CDR1 SGHRS, CDR2 YFSETQ. The CDR3 contains 16 residues. Trimming cost V 2 bases and J 4 bases, with 17 bases left between them. CDR3 nucleotides: TGCGCCAGCAGCTTACCAACAGGGTTGTCCGCAGATACGCAGTATTTT. Translated, it gives CASSLPTGLSADTQYF.

The V gene is TRBV18, the J gene TRBJ2-1; a possible D gene is TRBD1 (5 bases). Germline CDR1 reads KGHSH; CDR2 reads LQKENI. The CDR3 has 13 amino acids. V was pared by 2 bases and J by 10 bases, with 12 bases between. The CDR3 reads CASSPSLGREQFF. CDR3 in DNA: TGTGCCAGCTCACCATCGTTGGGGCGGGAGCAGTTCTTC.

This chain connects TRBV5-1 to TRBJ1-2; D uncertain. This CDR3 is built from 14 residues. Trimming cost V 7 bases and J 2 bases, with 15 bases left between them. Germline V gene data show CDR1 as SGHRS and CDR2 as YFSETQ. CDR3 residues: CASRLFTSNYGYTF. The CDR3 DNA is TGCGCCAGCCGACTCTTCACTTCGAACTATGGCTACACCTTC. Variable domain in full (rest from reference TRBV5-1 and TRBJ1-2): KAGVTQTPRYLIKTRGQQVTLSCSPISGHRSVSWYQQTPGQGLQFLFEYFSETQRNKGNFPGRFSGRQFSNSRSEMNVSTLELGDSALYLCASRLFTSNYGYTFGSGTRLTVV.

The rearrangement links TRBV5-4 to TRBJ2-1; D not certain. The germline gives CDR1 SGHNT, CDR2 YYREEE (reference sequence). V lost 0 bases, J lost 4 bases, and 5 bases lay in between. This CDR3 has 13 amino acids. CDR3 DNA: TGTGCCAGCAGCTTGGTGGAGTACAATGAGCAGTTCTTC. Translated: CASSLVEYNEQFF.